A selection of T cell receptor beta chains follows, all from one sample in a study of STAT5B mutations in CD4+ large granular lymphocyte leukemia. This table comes from immunoSEQ multiplex PCR, and its TCRdb copy is limited to in-frame clones, with some not included. Of roughly 29,000 clones in the sample, over 70% were seen once. The material sequenced was CD4+ T cells from blood buffy coats. These receptors were obtained from a human donor in good health. Both conserved end residues are part of each CDR3. The order of the fields is clone size, V gene, J gene, D gene, CDR3 protein, CDR3 DNA. A D gene is named only where the DNA matches it firmly. Clone size appears in some rows only: once, few, many, or a class for an expanded clone.

.	TRBV5-1	TRBJ2-1	TRBD2	CASSWGGGDNEQFF	TGCGCCAGCAGCTGGGGCGGGGGAGACAATGAGCAGTTCTTC
.	TRBV5-8	TRBJ2-7	.	CASSQGPSSYEQYF	TGTGCCAGCAGTCAGGGACCCTCCTCCTACGAGCAGTACTTC
few	TRBV18	TRBJ2-7	.	CASSPSGTFREQYF	TGTGCCAGCTCACCCTCCGGGACATTCCGCGAGCAGTACTTC
.	TRBV19	TRBJ2-7	TRBD2	CASSIAGGSSYEQYF	TGTGCCAGTAGTATAGCGGGAGGGAGCTCCTACGAGCAGTACTTC
.	TRBV28	TRBJ1-2	.	CASSTGTGRIGGYTF	TGTGCCAGCAGTACCGGAACAGGGCGTATTGGTGGCTACACCTTC
few	TRBV30	TRBJ1-5	TRBD1	CAWSGDRGENQPQHF	TGTGCCTGGAGTGGGGACAGGGGGGAAAATCAGCCCCAGCATTTT
.	TRBV7-9	TRBJ1-1	.	CASSPSPGNTEAFF	TGTGCCAGCAGCCCCTCACCGGGGAACACTGAAGCTTTCTTT
few	TRBV2	TRBJ1-1	.	CASNLQPNTEAFF	TGTGCCAGCAATCTACAGCCGAACACTGAAGCTTTCTTT
.	TRBV4-1	TRBJ2-3	TRBD2	CASSQDASGSIDTQYF	TGCGCCAGCAGCCAAGATGCGAGCGGGAGTATAGATACGCAGTATTTT
.	TRBV5-8	TRBJ2-2	.	CASSPGLGELFF	TGTGCCAGCAGCCCCGGGTTAGGGGAGCTGTTTTTT
.	TRBV5-8	TRBJ1-1	.	CASSLGQANTEAFF	TGTGCCAGCAGCTTGGGACAGGCCAACACTGAAGCTTTCTTT
once	TRBV11-2	TRBJ1-2	TRBD1	CASSLRRQGRDYGYTF	TGTGCCAGCAGCTTGCGCCGACAGGGGAGGGACTATGGCTACACCTTC
.	TRBV28	TRBJ2-7	.	CASSSLRDGGSYEQYF	TGTGCCAGCAGTTCTCTCCGGGACGGTGGCTCCTACGAGCAGTACTTC
.	TRBV15	TRBJ2-3	TRBD1	CATSTRTGGTDTQYF	TGTGCCACCAGCACCCGGACAGGGGGCACAGATACGCAGTATTTT
once	TRBV7-3	TRBJ2-1	.	CASSLTGRPGENEQFF	TGTGCCAGCAGCTTAACCGGTCGGCCGGGTGAGAATGAGCAGTTCTTC
.	TRBV27	TRBJ1-4	.	CASSRQGMNEKLFF	TGTGCCAGCAGCCGCCAGGGGATGAATGAAAAACTGTTTTTT
.	TRBV10-3	TRBJ2-1	TRBD2	CATLSGGLTLNHNEQFF	TGTGCCACTCTAAGCGGGGGCCTAACTCTGAACCACAATGAGCAGTTCTTC
.	TRBV30	TRBJ1-2	.	CAWSEVGDGYTF	TGTGCCTGGAGTGAGGTAGGGGACGGCTACACCTTC
.	TRBV6-1	TRBJ2-1	.	CASSGVNIEQFF	TGTGCCAGCAGTGGGGTAAATATTGAGCAGTTCTTC
.	TRBV5-6	TRBJ1-3	.	CASSLARGAGNTIYF	TGTGCCAGCAGCTTGGCCCGAGGCGCTGGAAACACCATATATTTT
.	TRBV5-1	TRBJ2-3	.	CASSLTRPRGDTQYF	TGCGCCAGCAGCCTGACTAGGCCTAGAGGAGATACGCAGTATTTT
.	TRBV4-2	TRBJ2-3	.	CASSQDYRRGNTDTQYF	TGTGCCAGCAGCCAAGATTATCGGCGGGGAAACACAGATACGCAGTATTTT
.	TRBV9	TRBJ2-2	TRBD1	CASSARPGTGRSGELFF	TGTGCCAGCAGCGCCAGACCCGGGACAGGAAGGTCCGGGGAGCTGTTTTTT
.	TRBV27	TRBJ2-2	TRBD2	CASSLIFGGGLFF	TGTGCCAGCAGTTTGATTTTTGGCGGGGGGTTGTTTTTT
.	TRBV4-2	TRBJ1-1	TRBD1	CASSPPPTLTGGHTEAFF	TGTGCCAGCAGCCCTCCCCCCACTCTGACAGGGGGGCACACTGAAGCTTTCTTT
once	TRBV13	TRBJ1-2	.	CASSLRTGSGFDYGYTF	TGTGCCAGCAGCCTGCGTACGGGGTCGGGCTTTGACTATGGCTACACCTTC
.	TRBV27	TRBJ1-1	.	CASSLAANTEAFF	TGTGCCAGCAGTTTAGCGGCGAACACTGAAGCTTTCTTT
.	TRBV28	TRBJ2-1	TRBD2	CASSTLAGGKDNEQFF	TGTGCCAGCAGTACCCTAGCGGGAGGGAAAGACAATGAGCAGTTCTTC
.	TRBV12-5	TRBJ2-1	.	CASGLGSELNEQFF	TGTGCTAGTGGTTTGGGCAGCGAATTGAATGAGCAGTTCTTC
.	TRBV18	TRBJ2-3	TRBD1	CASSPSDRGLSDTRYF	TGTGCCAGCTCACCATCGGACAGGGGACTGTCGGATACGCGGTATTTT
once	TRBV5-6	TRBJ2-3	.	CASSLGGLGADTQYF	TGTGCCAGCAGCTTGGGTGGATTAGGTGCAGATACGCAGTATTTT
.	TRBV7-2	TRBJ2-2	.	CASRFTLAGELFF	TGTGCCAGCAGATTTACCTTGGCCGGGGAGCTGTTTTTT
.	TRBV9	TRBJ2-3	TRBD2	CASSVELAGGGDTQYF	TGTGCCAGCAGCGTAGAACTGGCGGGAGGAGGAGATACGCAGTATTTT
.	TRBV19	TRBJ2-1	.	CASSRTRNEQFF	TGTGCCAGTAGTCGTACTAGGAATGAGCAGTTCTTC
.	TRBV23-1	TRBJ1-2	TRBD1	CASTPRDRVYGYTF	TGCGCCAGCACCCCCCGGGACAGGGTTTATGGCTACACCTTC
.	TRBV5-1	TRBJ2-5	TRBD1	CASSGQGLQETQYF	TGCGCCAGCAGCGGACAGGGGTTGCAAGAGACCCAGTACTTC
.	TRBV6-1	TRBJ1-2	.	CASSEAAGANYGYTF	TGTGCCAGCAGTGAAGCGGCGGGAGCTAACTATGGCTACACCTTC
few	TRBV7-7	TRBJ2-2	.	CASSPTGVGELFF	TGTGCCAGCAGCCCAACGGGAGTTGGGGAGCTGTTTTTT
.	TRBV9	TRBJ2-3	.	CASSDRVAGTDTQYF	TGTGCCAGCAGCGACAGAGTAGCGGGCACAGATACGCAGTATTTT
once	TRBV27	TRBJ2-7	TRBD1	CASSFPGTGLYEQYF	TGTGCCAGCAGTTTTCCCGGGACAGGGTTATACGAGCAGTACTTC
.	TRBV9	TRBJ2-2	.	CASSVNRDTGELFF	TGTGCCAGCAGCGTAAACCGGGACACCGGGGAGCTGTTTTTT
.	TRBV5-1	TRBJ1-2	TRBD1	CASSDGQGGRYGYTF	TGCGCCAGCAGTGACGGGCAGGGGGGTAGATATGGCTACACCTTC
.	TRBV7-6	TRBJ1-2	.	CASSPRDGSNYGYTF	TGTGCCAGCAGCCCCAGGGACGGTTCTAACTATGGCTACACCTTC
.	TRBV9	TRBJ1-6	.	CASSVGPYSSYNSPLHF	TGTGCCAGCAGCGTAGGCCCCTATAGCTCCTATAATTCACCCCTCCACTTT
.	TRBV7-9	TRBJ2-3	.	CASSLDRRSTDTQYF	TGTGCCAGCAGCTTAGACAGGAGAAGCACAGATACGCAGTATTTT
.	TRBV9	TRBJ1-4	.	CASSVRGERDEKLFF	TGTGCCAGCAGCGTAAGGGGGGAACGGGACGAAAAACTGTTTTTT
.	TRBV30	TRBJ2-3	.	CAGSPKGHQTDTQYF	TGTGCCGGATCTCCCAAGGGTCATCAAACAGATACGCAGTATTTT
once	TRBV19	TRBJ2-7	.	CASSKRGVSYEQYF	TGTGCCAGTAGTAAAAGGGGAGTTTCCTACGAGCAGTACTTC
.	TRBV7-2	TRBJ2-1	TRBD2	CASSLSSGLRNEQFF	TGTGCCAGCAGCTTAAGTTCGGGACTAAGGAATGAGCAGTTCTTC
.	TRBV28	TRBJ2-3	TRBD2	CASSFPGLAGGDTQYF	TGTGCCAGCAGTTTCCCCGGACTAGCGGGGGGGGATACGCAGTATTTT
.	TRBV5-4	TRBJ1-5	.	CASSFDSNQPQHF	TGTGCCAGCAGCTTTGATAGCAATCAGCCCCAGCATTTT
few	TRBV2	TRBJ1-1	.	CASSPGTGRGLNTEAFF	TGTGCCAGCAGCCCCGGCACAGGGCGGGGATTGAACACTGAAGCTTTCTTT
.	TRBV28	TRBJ2-1	.	CATWGANNEQFF	TGTGCCACGTGGGGGGCGAACAATGAGCAGTTCTTC